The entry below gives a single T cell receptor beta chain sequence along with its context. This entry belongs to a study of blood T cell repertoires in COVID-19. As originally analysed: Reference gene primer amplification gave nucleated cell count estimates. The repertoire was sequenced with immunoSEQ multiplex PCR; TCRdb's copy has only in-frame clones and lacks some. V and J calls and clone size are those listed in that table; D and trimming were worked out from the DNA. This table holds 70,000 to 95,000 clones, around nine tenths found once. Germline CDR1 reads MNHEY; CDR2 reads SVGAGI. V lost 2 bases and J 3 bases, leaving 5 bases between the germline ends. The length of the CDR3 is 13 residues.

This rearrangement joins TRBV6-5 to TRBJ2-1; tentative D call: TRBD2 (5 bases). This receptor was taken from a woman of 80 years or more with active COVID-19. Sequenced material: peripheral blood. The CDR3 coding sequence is TGTGCCAGCAGTTACCGGGGCTACAATGAGCAGTTCTTC. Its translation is CASSYRGYNEQFF.